This T cell receptor (beta chain) was profiled in a study of CD8+ T cells in alopecia areata (dated by TCRdb to 2016 to 2019). For the study in its entirety: The treated patients took part in an open-label pilot trial in which moderate-to-severe alopecia areata was treated with oral tofacitinib at 5 to 10 mg twice daily. Tofacitinib was given for 6 to 18 months, followed by 6 months of follow-up off drug to assess delayed response and recurrence. Disease severity in treated patients was measured with the SALT score, which quantifies the percentage of affected scalp surface area. To study T cell clonal expansion in alopecia areata, the researchers applied high-throughput TCRbeta sequencing to both the C3H/HeJ mouse model and human patients. On the human side, TCRbeta sequencing was run on scalp tissue and on sorted CD4+ and CD8+ peripheral blood T cells from healthy controls and from alopecia areata patients with either patchy or totalis/universalis disease. Tofacitinib-treated patients had biopsies at baseline and at 4 and 24 weeks of treatment, with a later scalp biopsy in several patients. Clonality in the scalp was compared among normal scalp (n=4), patchy alopecia areata scalp (n=8), and alopecia totalis/universalis scalp (n=8). RNA came from the PAXgene miRNA kit for fixed scalp, the miRNeasy kit for PBMCs, and the RNeasy kit for mouse skin. Amplification of TCRbeta CDR3 regions was done by immunoSEQ multiplex PCR using 35 Vbeta forward primers and 13 Jbeta reverse primers. Here is what the overall study found, with its caveats: Compared with normal scalp, lesional scalp, particularly in alopecia totalis/universalis, had higher clonality and more expanded CD8+ clones, which suggests antigenic drive. Because the treated cohort was small and included a single nonresponder, larger studies are needed to assess links between baseline CD8+ expansion and response. Unlike mouse skin, where gammadelta T cells dominate, normal human skin contains resident alphabeta T cells that get sequenced too, which complicates analysis of the scalp TCR repertoire. Many expanded lesional clones were found to persist in scalp and blood during tofacitinib treatment, and relapse after treatment cessation may be partly explained by this persistence. Shared TCR sequences between patients were less evident than in mice, which may be partly attributable to HLA diversity in the patient population. Tofacitinib significantly lowered scalp clonality and the number of expanded CD8+ clones among the top 100 scalp clones.

The treatment or condition tag for this specimen amounts to: oral pan-JAK inhibitor, 5-10 mg twice daily. Peripheral blood and lesional scalp punch biopsies were obtained from patients with alopecia areata. PBMCs were isolated by density centrifugation and stained for CD3, CD4 and CD8, and CD4+ and CD8+ T cells were sorted on a FACSAria. Receptor libraries were prepared by the immunoSEQ multiplex PCR assay. RNA was extracted from all samples and reverse transcribed into cDNA, which served as template for TCR sequencing. First-strand cDNA was synthesized using SuperScript III with a 2:1 mix of oligo-dT and random hexamers. A synthetic immune receptor repertoire was used to gauge amplification bias, and whatever bias remained was removed computationally. Per the authors' processing: Raw reads were preprocessed for error removal, and CDR3 was defined according to IMGT conventions as running from the conserved cysteine to phenylalanine. Clonality was calculated as 1 minus Shannon entropy normalized by log2 of the number of productive unique TCRs. CD4 or CD8 identity of scalp clones was inferred by cross-referencing scalp TCRbeta sequences with sorted blood CD4 and CD8 repertoires. Sourced from immuneACCESS, this table was stored by TCRdb with only in-frame sequences that have V and J called. A share of the clones is absent; for the studies checked, an unresolved V gene accounts for under half, and the remainder has no known explanation. D and trimming were read from the DNA, whereas the V and J calls and clone size are those reported in that table. This sample comprises roughly 230,000 clones, around 43% of them detected only once. Over 2.5% of the sample is taken by the ten largest.

Including cysteine and phenylalanine, the CDR3 has 17 amino acids. Of all the DNA, just the CDR3 is kept, 51 bases in frame from base 1. Looking up the germline V gene (reference sequence) yields CDR1 LNHDA and CDR2 SQIVND. V has 5 bases trimmed and J has 4 bases trimmed; junction bases matching no gene number 11. This clone was counted between two and nine times. Its antigen is currently not known. No quality values exist for individual bases; no much larger clone is one base distant. The receptor's source is a human donor with alopecia areata. Here the chain combines TRBV19 and TRBJ2-2; 9 middle bases align to TRBD2. The sample consisted of CD4+ T cells sorted from blood, taken at approximately week 37, from a patient treated with tofacitinib. The DNA sequence is TGTGCCAGTAGTTGGGGCGGGAGGGACGGCGGCACCGGGGAGCTGTTTTTT. Its protein is CASSWGGRDGGTGELFF.